The 6 T cell receptor beta chains below come from one sample, sequenced in a study of cytomegalovirus exposure and HLA in healthy donors (dated by TCRdb to the late 2010s). The library was produced with the immunoSEQ multiplex PCR assay. For the multiplex PCR, a mixture combining 60 forward primers for TCR Vbeta segments and 13 reverse primers for TCR Jbeta segments was used. Drawn from immuneACCESS, this table holds only the in-frame rearrangements with V and J called that TCRdb kept. Clones are partly lost; checked studies trace under half to an unresolved V gene and leave the rest unexplained. This sample gives 85,000 to 110,000 clones in total; around three quarters of them show up just once. The ten biggest clones cover 3.5% to 4.5% of the sample. The specimen sequenced was PBMCs. These TCRs come from a man in his forties or fifties in good health and CMV-seropositive.

The CDR3 DNA follows: TGTGCCAGCAGACCTTGGAGGGTAAACACTGAAGCTTTCTTT. This sequence encodes CASRPWRVNTEAFF. The chain links TRBV6-5 to TRBJ1-1; D gene ambiguous. Germline loops: CDR1 MNHEY, CDR2 SVGAGI. The CDR3 length is 14 residues. Trimming removed 6 bases at V and 2 bases at J, with 13 bases between.

The chain is built from TRBV5-5 and TRBJ1-3, with 7 bases aligning to TRBD1. Losses at the gene ends were 3 bases for V and 3 bases for J; bases not matched to a gene: 6. Germline CDR1 reads SGHKS; CDR2 reads YYEKEE (reference sequence). This CDR3 is built from 15 residues. CDR3 in amino acids: CASSSTGNGGNTIYF. CDR3 bases: TGTGCCAGCAGCTCGACAGGGAATGGTGGAAACACCATATATTTT.

The chain combines TRBV4-3 with TRBJ2-7, with a possible D match to TRBD2 (6 bases). Germline V gene lookup returns CDR1 LGHNA and CDR2 YSLEER. This CDR3 has 15 residues. Deletions cut 0 bases from V and 7 bases from J, with 16 bases between. The CDR3 DNA follows: TGCGCCAGCAGCCAAGATCTGCTAGCGACGGGAGAGCAGTACTTC. Translation gives CASSQDLLATGEQYF.

This clone came up a few times. The chain couples TRBV6-6 to TRBJ2-4, with TRBD1 as a possible D gene (6 bases). With 7 bases removed from V and 4 bases from J, the gap between germline ends came to 17 bases. The CDR3 extends over 15 amino acids. The germline CDR1 and CDR2 sequences are MNHNY and SVGAGI (reference sequence). The CDR3 reads CASKDLGQPKNIQYF. CDR3 nucleotides: TGTGCCAGCAAAGACTTGGGACAACCGAAAAACATTCAGTACTTC.

The chain combines TRBV19 with TRBJ2-5, with TRBD1 matching over 7 bases. The DNA end favors TRBJ2-7, so the J call may be wrong. The germline V gene encodes CDR1 LNHDA and CDR2 SQIVND (reference sequence). The length of the CDR3 is 16 residues. The CDR3 coding sequence is TGTGCCAGTAACCCAATAGGTAGGACAGGACTCGACGAGCAGTACTTC. This translates into CASNPIGRTGLDEQYF.

This clone was detected only a few times. This chain uses TRBV6-4 with TRBJ2-3; 9 nucleotides align to TRBD1. The CDR3 consists of 16 residues. Germline CDR1 MRHNA, CDR2 SNTAGT. V dropped 5 bases and J dropped 3; count of bases not matched to a gene: 9. This CDR3 is CASSQNTGGGTDTQYF. CDR3 in DNA: TGTGCCAGCAGTCAAAACACAGGGGGCGGAACAGATACGCAGTATTTT.